These T cell receptor beta chains were read from a single sample in a study of blood T cell repertoires in COVID-19. Clones were read by immunoSEQ multiplex PCR, and TCRdb kept only the in-frame ones, dropping some. The sample holds about 190,000 clones, 90% seen once. Sequencing used peripheral blood. The receptor source for this set is a man in his fifties with acute or convalescent COVID-19. CDR3s include the opening cysteine and the closing phenylalanine or tryptophan. Fields, in order: CDR3 protein, CDR3 DNA, V gene, J gene, clone size, D gene. The D gene is left open where the match is weak. Not every row has a clone size; where given, it reads once, few, many or a size class.

cdr3_aa: CASSVAGGIQETQYF; cdr3_nt: TGTGCCAGCAGCGTAGCCGGGGGGATCCAAGAGACCCAGTACTTC; v_call: TRBV9; j_call: TRBJ2-5; clone_size: NA; d_call: TRBD2
cdr3_aa: CASSQGTGARNTEAFF; cdr3_nt: TGTGCCAGCAGCCAAGGGACAGGGGCTCGGAACACTGAAGCTTTCTTT; v_call: TRBV3-1/TRBV3-2; j_call: TRBJ1-1; clone_size: NA; d_call: TRBD1
cdr3_aa: CASSTGQGYNEQFF; cdr3_nt: TGTGCCAGCAGCACGGGACAGGGGTACAATGAGCAGTTCTTC; v_call: TRBV11-3; j_call: TRBJ2-1; clone_size: NA; d_call: TRBD1
cdr3_aa: CASSQTPGTSGRNEQFF; cdr3_nt: TGCGCCAGCAGCCAGACCCCCGGGACTAGCGGGAGAAATGAGCAGTTCTTC; v_call: TRBV4-1; j_call: TRBJ2-1; clone_size: NA; d_call: TRBD2
cdr3_aa: CASSSTGQTPGNTIYF; cdr3_nt: TGTGCCAGCAGCTCCACTGGACAAACCCCTGGAAACACCATATATTTT; v_call: TRBV11-2; j_call: TRBJ1-3; clone_size: once; d_call: NA
cdr3_aa: CASSQDRGRTDTQYF; cdr3_nt: TGCGCCAGCAGCCAAGATAGGGGCCGTACAGATACGCAGTATTTT; v_call: TRBV4-1; j_call: TRBJ2-3; clone_size: NA; d_call: NA
cdr3_aa: CASSLIVNTEAFF; cdr3_nt: TGTGCCAGCAGTTTAATAGTGAACACTGAAGCTTTCTTT; v_call: TRBV27; j_call: TRBJ1-1; clone_size: NA; d_call: NA
cdr3_aa: CSVLPTSGGNYNEQFF; cdr3_nt: TGCAGCGTCCTTCCGACTAGCGGGGGGAATTACAATGAGCAGTTCTTC; v_call: TRBV29-1; j_call: TRBJ2-1; clone_size: NA; d_call: TRBD2
cdr3_aa: CAWNYRGSGANVLTF; cdr3_nt: TGTGCCTGGAACTACCGAGGGTCTGGGGCCAACGTCCTGACTTTC; v_call: TRBV30; j_call: TRBJ2-6; clone_size: once; d_call: NA
cdr3_aa: CASSLGGDSYNEQFF; cdr3_nt: TGCGCCAGCAGCTTAGGCGGGGACTCCTACAATGAGCAGTTCTTC; v_call: TRBV5-1; j_call: TRBJ2-1; clone_size: NA; d_call: NA
cdr3_aa: CASSVGGQGAAGELFF; cdr3_nt: TGTGCCAGCAGCGTAGGAGGACAGGGGGCGGCCGGGGAGCTGTTTTTT; v_call: TRBV9; j_call: TRBJ2-2; clone_size: NA; d_call: TRBD1
cdr3_aa: CASTPKLVGLNTEAFF; cdr3_nt: TGTGCCAGCACCCCGAAGTTAGTTGGGCTAAACACTGAAGCTTTCTTT; v_call: TRBV2; j_call: TRBJ1-1; clone_size: few; d_call: NA
cdr3_aa: CASSLEGATEAFF; cdr3_nt: TGTGCCAGCAGTCTCGAGGGGGCAACTGAAGCTTTCTTT; v_call: TRBV6-2/TRBV6-3; j_call: TRBJ1-1; clone_size: few; d_call: TRBD1
cdr3_aa: CASSGTIPGSTDTQYF; cdr3_nt: TGTGCCAGCAGCGGAACTATACCGGGGAGCACAGATACGCAGTATTTT; v_call: TRBV5-4; j_call: TRBJ2-3; clone_size: NA; d_call: NA
cdr3_aa: CASGGALQETQYF; cdr3_nt: TGCGCCAGCGGGGGGGCGCTGCAAGAGACCCAGTACTTC; v_call: TRBV4-3; j_call: TRBJ2-5; clone_size: NA; d_call: NA
cdr3_aa: CASSQDPGLPVSSYNSPLHF; cdr3_nt: TGTGCCAGCAGCCAAGACCCCGGACTCCCGGTTAGCTCCTATAATTCACCCCTCCACTTT; v_call: TRBV3-1/TRBV3-2; j_call: TRBJ1-6; clone_size: NA; d_call: NA
cdr3_aa: CASSIDPVDPGLAGGRETQYF; cdr3_nt: TGTGCCAGTAGTATAGACCCGGTAGACCCGGGACTAGCGGGGGGCCGCGAGACCCAGTACTTC; v_call: TRBV19; j_call: TRBJ2-5; clone_size: few; d_call: TRBD2
cdr3_aa: CASSLQNYGYTF; cdr3_nt: TGTGCCAGCAGTTTACAGAACTATGGCTACACCTTC; v_call: TRBV6-2/TRBV6-3; j_call: TRBJ1-2; clone_size: NA; d_call: NA
cdr3_aa: CASSQGATNTGELFF; cdr3_nt: TGTGCCAGCAGCCAAGGAGCGACCAACACCGGGGAGCTGTTTTTT; v_call: TRBV14; j_call: TRBJ2-2; clone_size: NA; d_call: NA
cdr3_aa: CAGSGLARETQYF; cdr3_nt: TGTGCCGGGTCGGGACTAGCGAGAGAGACCCAGTACTTC; v_call: TRBV6-5; j_call: TRBJ2-5; clone_size: NA; d_call: TRBD2
cdr3_aa: CATSSGQSPYSNQPQHF; cdr3_nt: TGTGCCACCAGCTCGGGACAGAGCCCGTATAGCAATCAGCCCCAGCATTTT; v_call: TRBV15; j_call: TRBJ1-5; clone_size: once; d_call: TRBD1
cdr3_aa: CASSSFGRRTDGYTF; cdr3_nt: TGTGCCAGTAGTAGTTTTGGCAGGCGGACTGATGGCTACACCTTC; v_call: TRBV19; j_call: TRBJ1-2; clone_size: once; d_call: NA
cdr3_aa: CASSLLGQDTQYF; cdr3_nt: TGTGCCAGCTCACTCCTCGGACAGGATACGCAGTATTTT; v_call: TRBV18; j_call: TRBJ2-3; clone_size: NA; d_call: NA
cdr3_aa: CASSLTGTVGYEQYF; cdr3_nt: TGTGCCAGCAGTTTAACCGGGACAGTGGGCTACGAGCAGTACTTC; v_call: TRBV28; j_call: TRBJ2-7; clone_size: NA; d_call: TRBD1
cdr3_aa: CASSSDRRSGDTQYF; cdr3_nt: TGTGCCAGCAGCTCGGACAGACGATCCGGAGATACGCAGTATTTT; v_call: TRBV7-9; j_call: TRBJ2-3; clone_size: few; d_call: NA
cdr3_aa: CASSLGTSTAKPSISMKQFF; cdr3_nt: TGTGCCAGCAGCTTGGGGACTAGCACTGCAAAACCCTCGATATCAATGAAGCAGTTCTTC; v_call: TRBV5-4; j_call: TRBJ2-1; clone_size: NA; d_call: TRBD2
cdr3_aa: CASRPTSVFLGYTF; cdr3_nt: TGTGCCAGCAGGCCCACATCCGTCTTTTTGGGCTACACCTTC; v_call: TRBV7-9; j_call: TRBJ1-2; clone_size: NA; d_call: NA
cdr3_aa: CASSLESTGNQPQHF; cdr3_nt: TGTGCCAGCAGCTTAGAGTCCACGGGCAATCAGCCCCAGCATTTT; v_call: TRBV7-9; j_call: TRBJ1-5; clone_size: few; d_call: NA
cdr3_aa: CASSQGSPSGANVLTF; cdr3_nt: TGTGCCAGCAGCCAGGGCAGCCCCTCTGGGGCCAACGTCCTGACTTTC; v_call: TRBV28; j_call: TRBJ2-6; clone_size: NA; d_call: NA
cdr3_aa: CASSRNRDSANEKLFF; cdr3_nt: TGTGCCAGCTCACGAAACAGGGATTCGGCTAATGAAAAACTGTTTTTT; v_call: TRBV18; j_call: TRBJ1-4; clone_size: once; d_call: NA
cdr3_aa: CASSFGQGEETQYF; cdr3_nt: TGCGCCAGCAGCTTCGGACAGGGTGAAGAGACCCAGTACTTC; v_call: TRBV5-1; j_call: TRBJ2-5; clone_size: few; d_call: TRBD1
cdr3_aa: CARGTSVSGELFF; cdr3_nt: TGTGCCAGAGGGACTAGCGTTTCCGGGGAGCTGTTTTTT; v_call: TRBV7-9; j_call: TRBJ2-2; clone_size: NA; d_call: TRBD2
cdr3_aa: CASSQDFNRGNSPLHF; cdr3_nt: TGCGCCAGCAGCCAAGATTTTAACAGGGGTAATTCACCCCTCCACTTT; v_call: TRBV4-3; j_call: TRBJ1-6; clone_size: NA; d_call: TRBD1
cdr3_aa: CASSSPGVPGANVLTF; cdr3_nt: TGTGCCAGCAGCTCCCCCGGTGTCCCTGGGGCCAACGTCCTGACTTTC; v_call: TRBV7-2; j_call: TRBJ2-6; clone_size: once; d_call: NA
cdr3_aa: CASSSGSGRVYNEQFF; cdr3_nt: TGTGCCAGCAGTTCCGGTAGCGGGAGGGTGTACAATGAGCAGTTCTTC; v_call: TRBV6-5; j_call: TRBJ2-1; clone_size: NA; d_call: TRBD2
cdr3_aa: CASSVDQVADTQYF; cdr3_nt: TGTGCCAGCAGCGTAGATCAGGTTGCAGATACGCAGTATTTT; v_call: TRBV9; j_call: TRBJ2-3; clone_size: NA; d_call: NA
cdr3_aa: CASSLDRGDNEQFF; cdr3_nt: TGTGCCAGCAGCTTGGACAGGGGCGATAATGAGCAGTTCTTC; v_call: TRBV5-8; j_call: TRBJ2-1; clone_size: NA; d_call: TRBD1
cdr3_aa: CASSEDRASNQPQHF; cdr3_nt: TGTGCCAGCAGTGAAGACAGGGCTAGCAATCAGCCCCAGCATTTT; v_call: TRBV6-1; j_call: TRBJ1-5; clone_size: NA; d_call: NA
cdr3_aa: CSAHLFGRQPGLVHNEQFF; cdr3_nt: TGCAGCGCTCATCTCTTTGGCCGACAACCGGGACTAGTTCACAATGAGCAGTTCTTC; v_call: TRBV29-1; j_call: TRBJ2-1; clone_size: NA; d_call: TRBD2
cdr3_aa: CASSAAGNEQYF; cdr3_nt: TGCGCCAGCAGTGCGGCAGGGAACGAGCAGTACTTC; v_call: TRBV10-1; j_call: TRBJ2-7; clone_size: few; d_call: NA